Each of the 5 T cell receptor beta chains below was sequenced from the same sample in a study of cytomegalovirus exposure and HLA in healthy donors. PCR employed 60 Vbeta and 13 Jbeta primers. Libraries were prepared by immunoSEQ multiplex PCR; TCRdb keeps only in-frame clonotypes and omits some of them. The sample includes around 45,000 clones, around 56% of them seen just once. The sequencing sample was made of PBMCs. Receptors originate from a man aged 55 to 69 in good health and CMV-seronegative.

This chain links TRBV5-8 with TRBJ1-5, with D possibly being TRBD1 (6 bases). Germline CDR1 and CDR2: SGHTS and YDEGEE. With 0 bases removed from V and 3 bases from J, the gap between germline ends came to 10 bases. The CDR3 is 15 amino acids. The CDR3 here is CASSLGQVYNQPQHF. Here the CDR3 DNA reads TGTGCCAGCAGCTTGGGACAGGTCTACAATCAGCCCCAGCATTTT.

This chain uses TRBV9 with TRBJ1-1; D may be TRBD1 (6 bases). Deletions cut 0 bases from V and 1 base from J, with 10 bases between. The CDR3 consists of 15 residues. Germline V gene data show CDR1 as SGDLS and CDR2 as YYNGEE. CDR3 nucleotide sequence: TGTGCCAGCAGCGTAGGGCAGGGGACGAACACTGAAGCTTTCTTT. This gives the protein CASSVGQGTNTEAFF.

The chain employs TRBV6-6 and TRBJ2-7; D is perhaps TRBD1 (5 bases). Germline CDR1 reads MNHNY; CDR2 reads SVGAGI (reference sequence). Between the trimmed V and J ends, which lost 2 bases and 1 base, there was a span of 9 bases. The CDR3 is 14 residues long. This CDR3 is CASSYTTVSYEQYF. The CDR3 bases are TGTGCCAGCAGTTACACGACAGTATCCTACGAGCAGTACTTC.

The CDR3 reads CSVPGQGRTEAFF. CDR3 nucleotides: TGCAGCGTGCCGGGACAGGGAAGGACTGAAGCTTTCTTT. The chain recombines TRBV29-1 with TRBJ1-1; 9 positions agree with TRBD1. The CDR3 covers 13 residues. The junction had 7 bases not matched to a gene; V was cut back by 6 bases and J by 5 bases. Germline V gene lookup returns CDR1 SQVTM and CDR2 ANQGSEA.

This clone was detected only once. The chain links TRBV7-2 to TRBJ2-7, with 11 nucleotides matching TRBD1. The CDR3 spans 15 residues. Unmatched junction bases numbered 9, after V lost 7 bases and J lost 4 bases. The germline CDR1 and CDR2 sequences are SGHTA and FQGNSA. The CDR3 DNA reads TGTGCCAGCAACCTGGACAGGGGGCCTCAATACGAGCAGTACTTC. It encodes CASNLDRGPQYEQYF.